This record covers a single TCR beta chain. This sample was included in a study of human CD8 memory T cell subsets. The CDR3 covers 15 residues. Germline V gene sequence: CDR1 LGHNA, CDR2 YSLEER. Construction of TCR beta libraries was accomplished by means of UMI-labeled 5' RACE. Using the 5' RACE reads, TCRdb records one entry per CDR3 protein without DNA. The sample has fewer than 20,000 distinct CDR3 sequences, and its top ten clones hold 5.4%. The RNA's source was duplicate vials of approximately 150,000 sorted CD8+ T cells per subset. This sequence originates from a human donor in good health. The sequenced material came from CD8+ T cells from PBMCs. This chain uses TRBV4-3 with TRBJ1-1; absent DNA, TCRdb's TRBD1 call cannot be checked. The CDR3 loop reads CASSQDGTGNTEAFF.